The rows below give T cell receptor beta chains drawn from one sample of a study of blood T cells in healthy people across ages. Using its own MiXCR run on the 5' RACE reads, TCRdb lists one record per CDR3 protein. Of approximately 2,000,000 distinct CDR3 sequences detected, 30% to 40% appear once; the ten largest clones hold about 21%. The sample taken for sequencing was blood. Receptor source: a human donor in good health. CDR3s include the opening cysteine and the closing phenylalanine or tryptophan. A D gene is named only where the DNA matches it firmly. Only part of the rows carry a size: once, few, many, or a class if the clone is expanded.

CDR3 length,V gene,J gene,D gene,clone size,CDR3 protein,CDR3 DNA
17,TRBV7-2,TRBJ2-1,TRBD1,few,CASSLSRTGLVYNEQFF,TGTGCCAGCAGCTTATCTCGGACAGGGCTGGTGTACAATGAGCAGTTCTTC
12,TRBV20-1,TRBJ1-1,.,few,CSATTMNTEAFF,TGCAGTGCCACGACTATGAACACTGAAGCTTTCTTT
13,TRBV29-1,TRBJ1-2,TRBD1,.,CSVRQGVCYGYTF,TGCAGCGTCCGACAGGGCGTTTGCTATGGCTACACCTTC
15,TRBV6-5,TRBJ2-7,.,.,CASSPLPGRTYEQYF,TGTGCCAGCAGCCCCCTGCCGGGGCGGACCTACGAGCAGTACTTC
15,TRBV6-1,TRBJ1-1,.,.,CASSLSTRLRAEAFF,TGTGCCAGCAGCCTTTCTACGCGGTTGAGGGCTGAAGCTTTCTTT
13,TRBV6-1,TRBJ1-2,.,few,CATRPQVNYGYTF,TGTGCCACCAGGCCCCAGGTTAACTATGGCTACACCTTC
13,TRBV6-5,TRBJ2-7,.,few,CASSSISPWEQYF,TGTGCCAGCAGTTCCATATCCCCGTGGGAGCAGTACTTC
15,TRBV12-3/TRBV12-4,TRBJ2-4,.,few,CASSFLERPTYEQYF,.
14,TRBV18,TRBJ2-7,.,few,CASSEWTVPYEQYF,TGTGCCAGCTCAGAGTGGACAGTTCCCTACGAGCAGTACTTC
11,TRBV6-5,TRBJ1-1,.,.,CASRTYEEAFF,TGTGCCAGCCGGACGTACGAAGAAGCTTTCTTT
11,TRBV29-1,TRBJ2-5,.,few,CSVIARETQYF,TGCAGCGTTATCGCACGGGAGACCCAGTACTTC
15,TRBV6-1,TRBJ2-5,.,.,CASRDDRVGGETQYF,TGTGCCAGCAGAGACGACAGGGTCGGGGGGGAGACCCAGTACTTC
14,TRBV20-1,TRBJ2-7,TRBD1,.,CSAKTGAHHYEQYF,TGCAGTGCCAAGACAGGGGCTCATCACTACGAGCAGTACTTC
14,TRBV11-3,TRBJ2-1,.,.,CASDISRDGHEQFF,TGTGCCAGCGACATCTCGCGGGACGGCCATGAGCAGTTCTTC
14,TRBV7-7,TRBJ2-3,.,.,CASSPRGVPDTQYF,TGTGCTAGCTCCCCGCGAGGGGTCCCAGATACGCAGTATTTT
12,TRBV5-1,TRBJ1-4,TRBD1,.,CASRMTGEKLFF,TGCGCCAGCAGGATGACAGGGGAAAAACTGTTTTTT
14,TRBV6-6,TRBJ1-1,.,.,CASSYASLNTEAFF,TGTGCCAGCAGTTACGCCAGCCTGAACACTGAAGCTTTCTTT
16,TRBV7-2,TRBJ2-1,TRBD2,.,CASSATSGGAVAEQFF,TGTGCCAGCAGCGCGACTAGCGGGGGGGCCGTGGCTGAGCAGTTCTTC
14,TRBV11-2,TRBJ2-5,.,few,CASSSSLQQETQYF,TGTGCCAGCAGCTCCTCCCTCCAGCAAGAGACCCAGTACTTC
15,TRBV7-8,TRBJ2-3,.,.,CASSEGGGLVDTQYF,TGTGCCAGCAGCGAGGGAGGGGGCCTTGTTGATACGCAGTATTTT
16,TRBV4-1,TRBJ2-3,.,few,CASSQEGSPFGDTQYF,TGCGCCAGCAGCCAAGAAGGCAGCCCGTTCGGGGATACGCAGTATTTT
11,TRBV20-1,TRBJ2-1,.,once,CSARLGSPGFF,TGCAGTGCTAGGCTAGGCTCCCCGGGGTTCTTC
15,TRBV7-2,TRBJ2-4,.,few,CASSLGDAWWNIQYF,TGTGCCAGCAGCTTAGGAGACGCCTGGTGGAACATTCAGTACTTC
17,TRBV7-9,TRBJ2-3,TRBD2,.,CASSPASGGLLTDTQYF,TGTGCCAGCAGCCCGGCTAGCGGGGGCCTCCTCACAGATACGCAGTATTTT
14,TRBV5-1,TRBJ1-1,.,.,CASSLLRENTEAFF,TGCGCCAGCAGCTTGTTACGGGAGAACACTGAAGCTTTCTTT
13,TRBV12-3/TRBV12-4,TRBJ2-1,TRBD2,many,CASSPGLVNEQFF,TGTGCCAGCAGTCCCGGACTAGTTAATGAGCAGTTCTTC
12,TRBV7-9,TRBJ1-1,.,few,CASSLPPPEAFF,TGTGCCAGCAGCTTACCGCCACCCGAGGCTTTCTTT
13,TRBV29-1,TRBJ1-1,.,.,CGVEIQPNTEAFF,TGCGGCGTTGAAATCCAGCCGAACACTGAAGCTTTCTTT
14,TRBV4-1,TRBJ2-3,TRBD2,.,CASSQGTSGDTQYF,TGCGCCAGCAGCCAAGGCACTAGCGGAGATACGCAGTATTTT
15,TRBV6-2/TRBV6-3,TRBJ1-3,.,.,CASSLTLQAGNTIYF,TGTGCCAGCAGCCTAACCCTTCAAGCGGGAAACACCATATATTTT
14,TRBV11-1,TRBJ1-2,TRBD1,.,CASSPWTGRSGYTF,TGTGCCAGCAGCCCGTGGACAGGGCGGAGCGGCTACACCTTC
17,TRBV11-1,TRBJ2-3,.,.,CASSSTPGRAVFDTQYF,TGTGCCAGCAGCTCAACCCCCGGTAGGGCCGTGTTTGATACGCAGTATTTT
14,TRBV15,TRBJ1-5,TRBD1,.,CATSSDRGNQPQHF,TGTGCCACCAGCAGCGACAGGGGTAATCAGCCCCAGCATTTT
16,TRBV7-8,TRBJ2-7,.,many,CASSSRLAGANYEQYF,TGTGCCAGCAGCTCTCGATTGGCAGGGGCGAACTACGAGCAGTACTTC
16,TRBV6-6,TRBJ2-1,.,.,CASSYPSPTSYNEQFF,TGTGCCAGCAGTTACCCTTCGCCGACCTCCTACAATGAGCAGTTCTTC
14,TRBV6-2/TRBV6-3,TRBJ2-7,.,.,CASNQHRKTYEQYF,TGTGCCAGCAACCAACACCGAAAAACCTACGAGCAGTACTTC
17,TRBV7-8,TRBJ2-5,TRBD2,few,CASSKGLAGGEWETQYF,TGTGCCAGCAGCAAGGGTCTAGCGGGGGGGGAGTGGGAGACCCAGTACTTC
13,TRBV5-1,TRBJ2-3,TRBD2,once,CASSSLAGDTQYF,TGCGCCAGCAGTTCCCTAGCGGGGGATACGCAGTATTTT
15,TRBV15,TRBJ2-4,.,few,CATSRDLAQGEQQYF,TGTGCCACCAGCAGAGATCTAGCACAGGGAGAACAGCAGTACTTC
14,TRBV12-3/TRBV12-4,TRBJ2-5,.,.,CASSFSSVQEAQYF,TGTGCCAGCAGTTTCTCTTCAGTTCAAGAGGCCCAGTACTTC
17,TRBV7-2,TRBJ2-1,TRBD1,few,CASSTTNAWTGRDEQFF,TGTGCCAGCAGCACGACAAATGCTTGGACAGGACGGGATGAGCAGTTCTTC
13,TRBV29-1,TRBJ2-5,.,.,CSARDGRRDEQYF,TGCAGCGCTCGGGACGGCAGGCGGGATGAGCAGTACTTC
12,TRBV29-1,TRBJ2-1,.,.,CSVGRFGNEQFF,TGCAGCGTTGGCAGGTTCGGCAATGAGCAGTTCTTC
14,TRBV30,TRBJ1-2,TRBD1,.,CAWTQGTGVRGYTF,TGTGCCTGGACCCAAGGGACAGGGGTTCGTGGCTACACCTTC
15,TRBV4-1,TRBJ2-1,TRBD1,.,CASGQDSGQYNEQFF,TGCGCCAGCGGCCAAGATTCGGGACAGTACAATGAGCAGTTCTTC
17,TRBV7-2,TRBJ1-2,.,few,CASSRTLRLSGRIGYTF,TGTGCCAGCAGCCGCACTCTCCGGTTGTCCGGTCGAATTGGCTACACCTTC
16,TRBV5-1,TRBJ2-3,.,.,CASSPGWAPSTDTQYF,TGCGCCAGCAGCCCCGGGTGGGCCCCGAGCACAGATACGCAGTATTTT
13,TRBV20-1,TRBJ2-7,TRBD2,.,CSARGRESYEQYF,TGCAGTGCCCGAGGGCGGGAGAGCTACGAGCAGTACTTC
21,TRBV11-1,TRBJ2-3,TRBD2,.,CASSLAAGTDGTSGRTDTQYF,TGTGCCAGCAGCTTAGCGGCCGGGACAGACGGGACTAGCGGGCGCACAGATACGCAGTATTTT
13,TRBV29-1,TRBJ1-2,.,.,CSVTGTANYGYTF,TGCAGCGTTACAGGGACTGCTAACTATGGCTACACCTTC
13,TRBV7-9,TRBJ1-2,.,.,CASIPGGPGGYTF,TGTGCCAGCATCCCTGGGGGTCCTGGGGGCTACACCTTC
14,TRBV4-2,TRBJ1-2,.,few,CASSQDTAVYGYTF,TGTGCCAGCAGCCAAGATACAGCCGTCTATGGCTACACCTTC
14,TRBV6-2/TRBV6-3,TRBJ2-2,.,.,CASSYRAPGGELFF,TGTGCCAGCAGTTACAGGGCGCCGGGCGGGGAGCTGTTTTTT